The 21 T cell receptor beta chains below were found in one sample sequenced in a study of cytomegalovirus exposure and HLA in healthy donors. The PCR had 60 Vbeta and 13 Jbeta primers. Clones were read by immunoSEQ multiplex PCR, and TCRdb kept only the in-frame ones, dropping some. The sample lists about 62,000 clones, 70% to 90% seen once, with approximately 1.5% in the top ten. The material sequenced was PBMCs. The source is a man aged 18 to 30 in good health and CMV-seronegative.

The chain has TRBV25-1 and TRBJ2-7; D is unresolved. V gave up 7 bases and J gave up 0 bases, with 7 bases separating them. CDR1 MGHDK and CDR2 SYGVNS come from the germline V gene. The CDR3 contains 12 residues. CDR3 in amino acids: CASNTASYEQYF. In DNA form, the CDR3 reads TGTGCCAGCAACACAGCCTCCTACGAGCAGTACTTC.

This clone appeared a few times. The chain joins TRBV5-4 to TRBJ1-4, with D possibly TRBD1 on 5 matching bases. The ends were cut back, 4 bases at V and 8 bases at J, with 15 bases in the middle. Germline CDR1 and CDR2: SGHNT and YYREEE (reference sequence). The CDR3 covers 14 residues. CDR3 in amino acids: CASSNGGDGEKLFF. The CDR3 DNA follows: TGTGCCAGCAGCAATGGGGGGGATGGCGAAAAACTGTTTTTT.

This rearrangement joins TRBV6-1 to TRBJ1-2, with 8 bases lining up with TRBD1. V lost 6 bases, J lost 5 bases, and 11 bases stayed unmatched. The CDR3 loop spans 15 amino acids. CDR1 MNHNS and CDR2 SASEGT come from the germline V gene. CDR3 nucleotides: TGTGCCAGCAGCGGAGCCGGGACAGGAGTATATGGCTACACCTTC. Its translation: CASSGAGTGVYGYTF.

This clone was recorded once. The chain has TRBV28 and TRBJ2-3; 10 bases fit TRBD1. The V gene's germline CDR1 is MDHEN and CDR2 SYDVKM. CDR3 length: 16 amino acids. V shed 5 bases and J 5 bases; nucleotides not matched to a gene: 10. The DNA for the CDR3 is TGTGCCAGCAGTCAACCCGGGACAGGGGCGGTAGATACGCAGTATTTT. This codes for CASSQPGTGAVDTQYF.

The chain combines TRBV29-1 with TRBJ2-3; 11 bases are a match to TRBD2. V was pared by 7 bases and J by 0 bases, with 6 bases of the junction left unmatched. CDR1 is SQVTM and CDR2 is ANQGSEA in the germline V gene. This CDR3 is built from 15 residues. The CDR3 loop is CSGSGGALSTDTQYF. The DNA of the CDR3 is TGCAGCGGTAGCGGGGGGGCCCTTAGCACAGATACGCAGTATTTT.

This chain connects TRBV29-1 to TRBJ2-7, with 8 bases lining up with TRBD2. The CDR3 consists of 13 residues. Germline assignment: CDR1 SQVTM and CDR2 ANQGSEA. The V gene end was trimmed by 7 bases and the J gene end by 2 bases; junction bases not matched to a gene: 7. Here the CDR3 reads CSAGGAATYEQYF. The CDR3 nucleotides are TGCAGCGCCGGGGGGGCAGCTACCTACGAGCAGTACTTC.

The V gene is TRBV5-4, the J gene TRBJ1-4; perhaps TRBD1 as D (5 bases). This CDR3 has 14 amino acids. Between the trimmed V and J ends, which lost 0 bases and 3 bases, there was a span of 6 bases. Looked up from germline, CDR1 is SGHNT and CDR2 is YYREEE (reference sequence). The chain's CDR3 is CASSLGTSNEKLFF. In nucleotides, the CDR3 is TGTGCCAGCAGCTTGGGGACATCTAATGAAAAACTGTTTTTT.

This clone was counted only a few times. CDR3 DNA sequence: TGTGCCAGCAGCCAAGTAGGTGGAGGGGGCGCCTACAATGAGCAGTTCTTC. Its translation is CASSQVGGGGAYNEQFF. The gene calls are TRBV4-2 and TRBJ2-1, with D perhaps matching TRBD1 (7 bases). The CDR3 runs to 17 residues. V was cut by 1 base and J by 2 bases, with 15 bases left in between. Germline CDR1 reads LGHNA; CDR2 reads YNFKEQ.

V and J are TRBV2 and TRBJ2-4; weak D call: TRBD1 (5 bases). CDR1 and CDR2 from the germline V gene are SNHLY and FYNNEI. The CDR3 contains 15 residues. V lost 3 bases, J lost 2 bases, and 11 bases lay in between. In DNA, the CDR3 is TGTGCCAGCAGTGATATAGCAGGGTCCAAAAACATTCAGTACTTC. Protein sequence: CASSDIAGSKNIQYF.

The gene calls are TRBV7-6 and TRBJ1-4; D may be TRBD1 (5 bases). This CDR3 comprises 16 residues. V gave up 5 bases and J gave up 4 bases, with 17 bases separating them. Looked up from germline, CDR1 is SGHVS and CDR2 is FNYEAQ. CDR3 in DNA: TGTGCCAGCAGCCAGGTGGTGGGGGAGGTTAATGAAAAACTGTTTTTT. Protein sequence: CASSQVVGEVNEKLFF. Full variable domain (rest looked up from reference TRBV7-6 and TRBJ1-4): GAGVSQSPRYKVTKRGQDVALRCDPISGHVSLYWYRQALGQGPEFLTYFNYEAQQDKSGLPNDRFSAERPEGSISTLTIQRTEQRDSAMYRCASSQVVGEVNEKLFFGSGTQLSVL.

This clone was counted a few times. The rearrangement uses TRBV14 and TRBJ2-1; no reliable D call. V lost 1 base and J 10 bases, leaving 5 bases between the germline ends. CDR1 is SGHDN and CDR2 is FVKESK in the germline V gene. The CDR3 loop spans 11 amino acids. CDR3 nucleotide sequence: TGTGCCAGCAGCCAAGTCAGGGAGCAGTTCTTC. It yields the protein CASSQVREQFF. The full variable domain, completed using reference TRBV14 and TRBJ2-1, is EAGVTQFPSHSVIEKGQTVTLRCDPISGHDNLYWYRRVMGKEIKFLLHFVKESKQDESGMPNNRFLAERTGGTYSTLKVQPAELEDSGVYFCASSQVREQFFGPGTRLTVL.

The V call is TRBV7-9, the J call TRBJ2-1; 7 nucleotides line up with TRBD1. Trimming removed 5 bases from V and 1 base from J; junction bases left unmatched: 5. Germline V gene lookup returns CDR1 SEHNR and CDR2 FQNEAQ (reference sequence). This CDR3 has 15 residues. CDR3 sequence reads: CASSPRTGSYNEQFF. The CDR3 coding sequence is TGTGCCAGCAGCCCTCGGACAGGATCCTACAATGAGCAGTTCTTC.

This sequence joins TRBV5-4 and TRBJ1-3, with 9 bases identical to TRBD1. Looked up from germline, CDR1 is SGHNT and CDR2 is YYREEE (reference sequence). V shed 4 bases and J 0 bases; nucleotides not matched to a gene: 8. This CDR3 has 17 residues. The DNA of the CDR3 is TGTGCCAGCAGCCCCGGCGGGACAGGGCTCTCTGGAAACACCATATATTTT. Amino acids: CASSPGGTGLSGNTIYF.

The chain is built from TRBV27 and TRBJ1-1, with TRBD1 as a possible D gene (5 bases). CDR1 MNHEY and CDR2 SMNVEV come from the germline V gene (reference sequence). The germline V and J ends were trimmed by 3 bases and 4 bases, with 12 bases remaining between them. The CDR3 spans 14 residues. The CDR3 bases are TGTGCCAGCAGTTTTAGGGGTGAAGGCACTGAAGCTTTCTTT. It translates to CASSFRGEGTEAFF.

This clone was seen just once. The gene calls are TRBV28 and TRBJ1-6; D is perhaps TRBD1 (6 bases). The V gene lost 3 bases and the J gene lost 6 bases, with 9 bases spanning the gap. CDR1 and CDR2 (germline): MDHEN, SYDVKM. The CDR3 is 14 amino acids. CDR3 sequence reads: CASSLTGGNSPLHF. CDR3 bases: TGTGCCAGCAGTTTGACAGGAGGTAATTCACCCCTCCACTTT.

The rearrangement links TRBV28 to TRBJ1-2, with TRBD1 matching 7 bases. From germline, CDR1 is MDHEN and CDR2 SYDVKM. V lost 8 bases and J lost 6; bases outside the gene matches: 0. There are 10 residues in the CDR3. The CDR3 region is CASQGDGYTF. The DNA for the CDR3 is TGTGCCAGCCAGGGGGATGGCTACACCTTC.

The chain links TRBV7-8 to TRBJ2-7, with 10 positions matching TRBD1. Germline CDR1 is SGHVS and CDR2 is FQNEAQ. This CDR3 has 16 residues. V gave up 3 bases and J gave up 5 bases; unmatched junction bases: 10. The CDR3 sequence: CASSFHRDRGVDEQYF. The CDR3 coding sequence is TGTGCCAGCAGCTTCCACCGGGACAGGGGTGTAGACGAGCAGTACTTC.

The chain carries TRBV29-1 and TRBJ2-2; D is perhaps TRBD2 (7 bases). In germline, CDR1 is SQVTM, CDR2 ANQGSEA. CDR3 length: 14 residues. Trimming removed 6 bases at V and 3 bases at J, with 14 bases between. CDR3 nucleotides: TGCAGCGTCTTGGGGGGGCAATACACCGGGGAGCTGTTTTTT. Translated: CSVLGGQYTGELFF.

This clone was picked up one time. The rearrangement uses TRBV4-2 and TRBJ1-6, with 8 bases matching TRBD1. CDR1 is LGHNA and CDR2 is YNFKEQ in the germline V gene. CDR3 length: 15 amino acids. The J segment lost 7 bases and the V segment lost 4 bases, leaving 6 bases of the junction unmatched. CDR3 sequence: CASSPRQGNNSPLHF. The CDR3, as DNA: TGTGCCAGCAGCCCGAGACAGGGGAACAATTCACCCCTCCACTTT.

The V and J genes are TRBV19 and TRBJ1-2; maybe TRBD1 (5 bases). This CDR3 contains 14 residues. V lost 6 bases, J lost 0 bases, and 11 bases lay in between. Germline-derived CDR1 and CDR2 are LNHDA and SQIVND (reference sequence). The CDR3 region is CASSPSTANYGYTF. In DNA form, the CDR3 reads TGTGCCAGTAGCCCCTCGACAGCTAACTATGGCTACACCTTC.

This clone came up once. This sequence joins TRBV9 and TRBJ2-7; 7 bases are a match to TRBD2. The CDR3 consists of 19 residues. V lost 2 bases to trimming and J lost 2 bases; unmatched junction nucleotides: 19. Looked up from germline, CDR1 is SGDLS and CDR2 is YYNGEE. CDR3 coding DNA: TGTGCCAGCAGCGTTGGGAACGGGGGGTCGAAAGCATCTGCCTACGAGCAGTACTTC. Translating gives CASSVGNGGSKASAYEQYF.